The sequence of this T cell receptor beta chain was determined in a study of cytomegalovirus exposure and HLA in healthy donors. To note about this clone: Its specificity is not known.

Points from the study as a whole: The availability of immune exposure information extended only to CMV serostatus. A few chains tied to CMV proved CMV antigen-specific in vitro. Being productive about 87% or about 30% of the time was typical of most TCR beta V segments in an earlier analysis. The authors later linked a missense DCLRE1C variant to TCR beta V- and J-gene trimming.

This CDR3 comprises 16 residues. The PCR used 60 Vbeta and 13 Jbeta primers. Measured with immunoSEQ multiplex PCR; TCRdb has only the in-frame clones, and not every one. This sample carries approximately 170,000 clones, around 62% of them seen once, and the ten largest clones take roughly 2.9%. The rearrangement uses TRBV21-1 and TRBJ2-4; the listed D gene, TRBD2, was not tested against the DNA. TRBV21-1 is flagged as a pseudogene. Sequencing was performed on PBMCs. This receptor was identified in a man aged 40-50 years in good health and CMV-seronegative. Here the CDR3 DNA reads TGTGCCAGCAGCAAAATATGGGAGCTAACCAAAAACATTCAGTACTTC. The encoded protein is CASSKIWELTKNIQYF.